This T cell receptor (beta chain) emerged from a study of cytomegalovirus exposure and HLA in healthy donors. Study results and limitations: Later analysis suggested most CMV-associated TCR beta chains were HLA-restricted. More clonal expansion characterized HLA-associated TCR beta chains than equally common others in a later analysis.

A multiplex PCR was run with 60 Vbeta primers and 13 Jbeta primers. The repertoire was sequenced with immunoSEQ multiplex PCR; TCRdb's copy has only in-frame clones and lacks some. The table has hundreds of thousands of clones, about 87% seen once; the top ten hold more than 2%. As concerns this clone: Its antigen is still unknown. One end of the junction fails to match germline, which may point to a read error.

The CDR3 runs 14 residues. Per germline, CDR1 SEHNR and CDR2 FQNEAQ (reference sequence). The TCR comes from a woman younger than 35 in good health and CMV-seronegative. The chain carries TRBV7-9 and TRBJ2-7; D might be TRBD2 (5 bases). The sequenced sample consisted of PBMCs. The CDR3 sequence: CSSSLRTRPWEQYF. The CDR3 nucleotides read TGTTCCAGCAGCTTACGGACTCGACCTTGGGAGCAGTACTTC.